The 21 T cell receptor beta chains listed next were all sequenced from one sample in a study of blood T cell repertoires in COVID-19. Assay used: immunoSEQ multiplex PCR; TCRdb lists only in-frame clones, some missing. The table lists 200,000 to 250,000 clones, roughly 85% of them singletons. The sample consisted of PBMCs or T cells enriched from blood (not recorded which). All receptors derive from a man aged 25-45 years who had recovered from COVID-19.

The chain is built from TRBV30 and TRBJ2-3; TRBD2 matches 7 bases. Germline assignment: CDR1 GTSNPN and CDR2 SVGIG (reference sequence). The CDR3 extends over 12 amino acids. J gave up 6 bases and V 5 bases, and 5 bases lay outside the gene matches. CDR3 nucleotide sequence: TGTGCCTGGGGACTAGTATCGGATACGCAGTATTTT. Its translation: CAWGLVSDTQYF.

The chain has TRBV27 and TRBJ2-7; D call uncertain. The CDR3 length is 13 residues. The germline V and J ends were trimmed by 6 bases and 6 bases, with 15 bases remaining between them. The germline gives CDR1 MNHEY, CDR2 SMNVEV (reference sequence). The CDR3 coding sequence is TGTGCCAGCAGCCCTCTAATTTCGGGCGAGCAGTACTTC. Translation: CASSPLISGEQYF.

The chain joins TRBV7-9 to TRBJ2-5; 7 nucleotides agree with TRBD1. This CDR3 has 12 amino acids. CDR1 is SEHNR, CDR2 FQNEAQ, per germline (reference sequence). The V gene end was trimmed by 1 base and the J gene end by 10 bases; junction bases not matched to a gene: 3. DNA of the CDR3: TGTGCCAGCAGCTTAGACAGGACAGGCCAGTACTTC. Its translation is CASSLDRTGQYF.

The V gene is TRBV12-3 or TRBV12-4, the J gene TRBJ1-2; 7 bases fit TRBD1. The CDR3 consists of 13 residues. J gave up 8 bases and V 6 bases, and 9 bases lay outside the gene matches. The CDR3 protein is CASSTLGQVGYTF. The CDR3 DNA reads TGTGCCAGCAGCACTCTCGGACAGGTGGGCTACACCTTC.

In its sample, this clone was seen once. The genes are TRBV9 and TRBJ1-1; the match to TRBD1 covers 7 bases. The CDR3 length is 14 residues. Germline assignment: CDR1 SGDLS and CDR2 YYNGEE. Trimming cost V 0 bases and J 1 base; bases outside gene matches: 0. The chain's CDR3 is CASSVEGANTEAFF. The CDR3 coding sequence is TGTGCCAGCAGCGTAGAGGGGGCGAACACTGAAGCTTTCTTT. Based on the CDR3 plus reference TRBV9 and TRBJ1-1, the full variable domain is DSGVTQTPKHLITATGQRVTLRCSPRSGDLSVYWYQQSLDQGLQFLIQYYNGEERAKGNILERFSAQQFPDLHSELNLSSLELGDSALYFCASSVEGANTEAFFGQGTRLTVV.

This rearrangement joins TRBV4-3 to TRBJ2-7; 7 bases align to TRBD1. Germline V gene data show CDR1 as LGHNA and CDR2 as YSLEER. Unmatched junction bases numbered 11, after V lost 0 bases and J lost 3 bases. CDR3 size: 17 residues. CDR3 amino acids: CASSQDYSGTVIYEQYF. In DNA form, the CDR3 reads TGCGCCAGCAGCCAAGATTACTCCGGGACAGTCATCTACGAGCAGTACTTC.

This clone was seen a few times. This rearrangement joins TRBV3-1 (or the pseudogene TRBV3-2) to TRBJ1-6; D is uncertain. V lost 1 base to trimming and J lost 6 bases, with 10 bases between them. Germline CDR1 is LGHDT and CDR2 is YNNKEL (reference sequence). There are 15 residues in the CDR3. Here the CDR3 reads CASSQGSAVNSPLHF. In nucleotides, the CDR3 is TGTGCCAGCAGCCAAGGGTCAGCGGTTAATTCACCCCTCCACTTT.

This clone was observed a single time. In DNA, the CDR3 is TGTGCCAGCAGCCCTAGTCGGGTCTTAGAAGCTTTCTTT. Protein sequence: CASSPSRVLEAFF. The chain combines TRBV7-2 with TRBJ1-1; no clear D gene. This CDR3 is built from 13 residues. The germline V and J ends were trimmed by 5 bases and 8 bases, with 15 bases remaining between them. Germline V gene lookup returns CDR1 SGHTA and CDR2 FQGNSA.

This chain connects TRBV2 to TRBJ1-2, with a weak D call TRBD1 (6 bases). The germline gives CDR1 SNHLY, CDR2 FYNNEI. The V and J ends lost 6 bases and 4 bases respectively, with 15 bases between them. This CDR3 region has 14 residues. The CDR3 is CASRDSPSPYGYTF. The CDR3, as DNA: TGTGCCAGCAGGGACAGCCCAAGCCCCTATGGCTACACCTTC.

The V call is TRBV28, the J call TRBJ2-6, with TRBD2 matching over 7 bases. The CDR3 sequence is 17 residues long. V lost 7 bases, J lost 1 base, and 10 bases stayed unmatched. The germline gives CDR1 MDHEN, CDR2 SYDVKM. The CDR3 here is CASTFREGRSGANVLTF. The DNA for the CDR3 is TGTGCCAGCACCTTCAGGGAGGGGAGGTCTGGGGCCAACGTCCTGACTTTC. The full variable domain, its missing parts supplied by reference TRBV28 and TRBJ2-6, is DVKVTQSSRYLVKRTGEKVFLECVQDMDHENMFWYRQDPGLGLRLIYFSYDVKMKEKGDIPEGYSVSREKKERFSLILESASTNQTSMYLCASTFREGRSGANVLTFGAGSRLTVL.

This chain connects TRBV6-1 to TRBJ2-3; TRBD2 agrees at 8 bases. With 2 bases clipped from V and 1 base from J, the junction kept 2 bases outside the gene matches. The germline V gene encodes CDR1 MNHNS and CDR2 SASEGT. The CDR3 length is 15 residues. The CDR3 is CASSETGGRTDTQYF. The CDR3 nucleotides read TGTGCCAGCAGTGAAACGGGAGGGCGCACAGATACGCAGTATTTT.

This chain uses TRBV15 with TRBJ1-6; D is possibly TRBD1 (5 bases). Germline V gene sequence: CDR1 LNHNV, CDR2 YYDKDF (reference sequence). This CDR3 has 13 amino acids. Trimming removed 3 bases from V and 6 bases from J, with 6 bases in between. CDR3 sequence: CATSSQGNSPLHF. CDR3 sequence (DNA): TGTGCCACCAGCAGCCAGGGTAATTCACCCCTCCACTTT.

The CDR3 bases are TGTGCCAGCAGCTTAGTAGTGGGCGGGAGCTCCTACAATGAGCAGTTCTTC. Its protein is CASSLVVGGSSYNEQFF. The chain carries TRBV7-2 and TRBJ2-1; 7 bases map to TRBD2. The CDR3 runs 17 residues. CDR1 and CDR2 from the germline V gene are SGHTA and FQGNSA. V dropped 1 base and J dropped 0; count of bases not matched to a gene: 6.

This clone was detected only once. This chain links TRBV2 with TRBJ1-4; 8 nucleotides agree with TRBD1. V dropped 5 bases and J dropped 7; count of bases not matched to a gene: 9. Germline V gives CDR1 SNHLY, CDR2 FYNNEI. The CDR3 is made up of 15 amino acids. CDR3 DNA sequence: TGTGCCAGCAGTTCAAGGACAGGGACGGGTGAAAAACTGTTTTTT. This encodes CASSSRTGTGEKLFF.

The chain couples TRBV25-1 to TRBJ1-2; D gene ambiguous. The CDR3 length is 11 residues. Trimming left V 6 bases short and J 2 bases short, with 4 bases between. Germline V CDR1 and CDR2: MGHDK, SYGVNS. CDR3 residues: CASSMNYGYTF. In DNA form, the CDR3 reads TGTGCCAGCAGCATGAACTATGGCTACACCTTC.

The rearrangement links TRBV5-6 to TRBJ1-1; no clear D gene. CDR3 length: 13 residues. The V end lost 2 bases, the J end lost 0 bases, and 5 bases lay between the germline ends. Germline assignment: CDR1 SGHDT and CDR2 YYEEEE. In nucleotides, the CDR3 is TGTGCCAGCAGCTTCACAGTGAACACTGAAGCTTTCTTT. Residues: CASSFTVNTEAFF.

This rearrangement joins TRBV6-5 to TRBJ2-7; D might be TRBD2 (5 bases). This CDR3 spans 11 amino acids. V was trimmed by 6 bases and J by 7 bases, leaving 10 bases between them. CDR1 and CDR2 (germline): MNHEY, SVGAGI. As DNA, the CDR3 is TGTGCCAGCAGCCGGGGTAGAGAGCAGTACTTC. Translating gives CASSRGREQYF.

V usage is TRBV30 and J usage is TRBJ1-1; D is possibly TRBD1 (6 bases). CDR3 size: 11 residues. Per germline, CDR1 GTSNPN and CDR2 SVGIG (reference sequence). The germline V and J ends were trimmed by 3 bases and 12 bases, with 14 bases remaining between them. CDR3 DNA: TGTGCCTGGAGAAGACAGGTTGGATCTTTCTTT. Translating gives CAWRRQVGSFF. The whole variable domain, filled in from reference TRBV30 and TRBJ1-1, reads SQTIHQWPATLVQPVGSPLSLECTVEGTSNPNLYWYRQAAGRGLQLLFYSVGIGQISSEVPQNLSASRPQDRQFILSSKKLLLSDSGFYLCAWRRQVGSFFGQGTRLTVV.

The CDR3 nucleotides read TGCGCCAGCAGCTTGCCCGGGACAGGGTTCGATGAGCAGTTCTTC. Translated: CASSLPGTGFDEQFF. The genes are TRBV5-1 and TRBJ2-1; 9 bases match TRBD1. J lost 8 bases, V lost 1 base, and 7 bases had no gene match. This CDR3 is built from 15 residues. CDR1 is SGHRS and CDR2 is YFSETQ in the germline V gene.

This clone has a handful of counts. The chain uses TRBV18 and TRBJ2-7; 8 bases map to TRBD2. Germline V gene lookup returns CDR1 KGHSH and CDR2 LQKENI. The J segment lost 3 bases and the V segment lost 3 bases, leaving 7 bases of the junction unmatched. The CDR3 runs 15 residues. The CDR3, as DNA: TGTGCCAGCTCACCCGCTAGCGGGCGAGGCTACGAGCAGTACTTC. Translated: CASSPASGRGYEQYF.

This clone is a singleton in its sample. The CDR3 bases are TGTGCCAGCAGCCCGGGACAGCTTCAAGAGACCCAGTACTTC. It encodes CASSPGQLQETQYF. This chain uses TRBV5-4 with TRBJ2-5, with 7 bases aligning to TRBD1. CDR1 SGHNT and CDR2 YYREEE come from the germline V gene (reference sequence). This CDR3 is 14 amino acids long. J gave up 2 bases and V 4 bases, and 5 bases lay outside the gene matches.